Below are 20 T cell receptor beta chains sequenced from a single sample in a study of cytomegalovirus exposure and HLA in healthy donors. PCR employed 60 Vbeta and 13 Jbeta primers. Method: immunoSEQ multiplex PCR; TCRdb's copy keeps in-frame clones and lacks some. The sample gives 90,000 to 120,000 clones, approximately 81% of which show up once; around 2.1% is in the top ten. The sequenced sample consisted of PBMCs. All receptors come from a man aged 25-45 years in good health and CMV-seronegative.

A few counts support this clone. The chain combines TRBV9 with TRBJ1-6; D remains ambiguous. This CDR3 comprises 15 residues. With 3 bases removed from V and 5 bases from J, the gap between germline ends came to 12 bases. Germline V lookup: CDR1 SGDLS, CDR2 YYNGEE. The CDR3, as DNA: TGTGCCAGCAGCGAAGCGGACCGGAATAATTCACCCCTCCACTTT. This codes for CASSEADRNNSPLHF.

The V call is TRBV5-6, the J call TRBJ2-7; tentative D call: TRBD1 (5 bases). The germline V gene has CDR1 SGHDT and CDR2 YYEEEE. The CDR3 has 14 residues. V was clipped by 0 bases and J by 3 bases, with 10 bases between them. The CDR3 nucleotides read TGTGCCAGCAGCTTGGGACAGCCTTTCTACGAGCAGTACTTC. Residues: CASSLGQPFYEQYF.

The chain combines TRBV23-1 with TRBJ1-3; tentative D call: TRBD1 (6 bases). TRBV23-1 is an ORF, with its function uncertain. This CDR3 has 17 residues. V lost 0 bases and J 2 bases, leaving 14 bases between the germline ends. This CDR3 reads CASSQSSPWGPGNTIYF. The CDR3 DNA follows: TGCGCCAGCAGTCAATCCTCCCCCTGGGGGCCTGGAAACACCATATATTTT.

The rearrangement uses TRBV27 and TRBJ2-7; D perhaps matches TRBD2 (6 bases). Trimming removed 0 bases from V and 3 bases from J, with 9 bases in between. The length of the CDR3 is 14 residues. CDR1 and CDR2 from the germline V gene are MNHEY and SMNVEV (reference sequence). The CDR3 DNA follows: TGTGCCAGCAGTTTATCGGTAGCGGTCTACGAGCAGTACTTC. This codes for CASSLSVAVYEQYF.

This clone was detected once. The J gene is TRBJ2-5, the V gene TRBV15; tentatively, D is TRBD1 (6 bases). The CDR3 loop spans 14 amino acids. V was trimmed by 1 base and J by 5 bases, leaving 11 bases between them. Germline CDR1 is LNHNV and CDR2 is YYDKDF (reference sequence). Here the CDR3 reads CATSRVRRGETQYF. As DNA, the CDR3 is TGTGCCACCAGCAGAGTTCGCAGGGGTGAGACCCAGTACTTC. The variable domain in full, completed from reference TRBV15 and TRBJ2-5, reads DAMVIQNPRYQVTQFGKPVTLSCSQTLNHNVMYWYQQKSSQAPKLLFHYYDKDFNNEADTPDNFQSRRPNTSFCFLDIRSPGLGDTAMYLCATSRVRRGETQYFGPGTRLLVL.

J is TRBJ1-4 and V is TRBV9; D is perhaps TRBD1 (5 bases). The V gene's germline CDR1 is SGDLS and CDR2 YYNGEE. The V end lost 0 bases, the J end lost 7 bases, and 16 bases lay between the germline ends. CDR3 length: 16 residues. CDR3 nucleotides: TGTGCCAGCAGCGTAGATGGTGGGGGACTAGGTGAAAAACTGTTTTTT. It specifies CASSVDGGGLGEKLFF.

The chain employs TRBV29-1 and TRBJ2-5; TRBD1 might be the D (6 bases). V shed 4 bases and J shed 4 bases, with 10 bases lying between them. The CDR3 length is 12 residues. Germline V gene lookup returns CDR1 SQVTM and CDR2 ANQGSEA. DNA of the CDR3: TGCAGCGTTGCGGACAGAGGAGAGACCCAGTACTTC. Protein sequence: CSVADRGETQYF.

V and J are TRBV7-2 and TRBJ1-1; D unclear. Germline values: CDR1 SGHTA, CDR2 FQGNSA. This CDR3 comprises 14 residues. Trimming removed 1 base from V and 1 base from J, with 7 bases in between. This chain's CDR3 is CASSLGRSNTEAFF. DNA of the CDR3: TGTGCCAGCAGCTTAGGGCGGTCGAACACTGAAGCTTTCTTT. The entire variable domain, with the rest obtained from reference TRBV7-2 and TRBJ1-1, is as follows: GAGVSQSPSNKVTEKGKDVELRCDPISGHTALYWYRQSLGQGLEFLIYFQGNSAPDKSGLPSDRFSAERTGGSVSTLTIQRTQQEDSAVYLCASSLGRSNTEAFFGQGTRLTVV.

The CDR3 loop reads CASSLAAVSTDTQYF. The CDR3 bases are TGTGCCAGCAGCTTAGCGGCGGTCAGCACAGATACGCAGTATTTT. The chain uses TRBV11-1 and TRBJ2-3; D is unresolved. Trimming removed 0 bases from V and 0 bases from J, with 7 bases in between. The CDR3 runs 15 residues. Germline values: CDR1 SGHAT, CDR2 FQDESV (reference sequence).

V gene TRBV25-1 combines with J gene TRBJ2-1; the match to TRBD2 covers 14 bases. Germline V lookup: CDR1 MGHDK, CDR2 SYGVNS. The J segment lost 3 bases and the V segment lost 8 bases, leaving 6 bases of the junction unmatched. The CDR3 loop spans 16 amino acids. CDR3 region: CASGTSGREGYNEQFF. CDR3 DNA sequence: TGTGCCAGCGGGACTAGCGGGAGAGAGGGCTACAATGAGCAGTTCTTC.

The rearrangement joins TRBV25-1 to TRBJ1-1; D is unresolved. Trimming left V 4 bases short and J 10 bases short, with 10 bases between. Germline V gives CDR1 MGHDK, CDR2 SYGVNS. This CDR3 comprises 11 residues. The CDR3 sequence: CASSVEFRAFF. DNA for the CDR3: TGTGCCAGCAGTGTGGAGTTTAGAGCTTTCTTT.

The rearrangement uses TRBV7-6 and TRBJ2-1; the match to TRBD1 covers 11 bases. CDR3 length equals 15 residues. V shed 1 base and J 6 bases; nucleotides not matched to a gene: 2. The germline V gene has CDR1 SGHVS and CDR2 FNYEAQ. CDR3 nucleotides: TGTGCCAGCAGCTTAGGGACAGGGGGCGTCAATGAGCAGTTCTTC. Its protein product is CASSLGTGGVNEQFF.

This chain links TRBV9 with TRBJ2-5; 10 bases line up with TRBD2. Per the germline V gene, CDR1 is SGDLS and CDR2 is YYNGEE. J lost 4 bases, V lost 4 bases, and 7 bases had no gene match. The CDR3 is made up of 15 amino acids. CDR3 sequence: CASSPSTSGAETQYF. Written as DNA, the CDR3 is TGTGCCAGCAGCCCAAGTACTAGCGGGGCAGAGACCCAGTACTTC.

The J gene is TRBJ2-5, the V gene TRBV27; D is possibly TRBD1 (5 bases). The CDR3 runs to 13 residues. V was cut by 11 bases and J by 2 bases, with 15 bases left in between. CDR1 and CDR2 from the germline V gene are MNHEY and SMNVEV (reference sequence). DNA for the CDR3: TGTGCCCCCCTGTGGGCAGGGCAAGAGACCCAGTACTTC. Translated, it gives CAPLWAGQETQYF.

The chain carries TRBV2 and TRBJ2-2; D ambiguous. The CDR3 loop spans 13 amino acids. CDR1 and CDR2 (germline): SNHLY, FYNNEI. With 5 bases removed from V and 5 bases from J, the gap between germline ends came to 9 bases. This chain's CDR3 is CASSPITTGELFF. In DNA, the CDR3 is TGTGCCAGCAGTCCTATTACTACCGGGGAGCTGTTTTTT. The full variable domain, with the rest looked up from reference TRBV2 and TRBJ2-2, is EPEVTQTPSHQVTQMGQEVILRCVPISNHLYFYWYRQILGQKVEFLVSFYNNEISEKSEIFDDQFSVERPDGSNFTLKIRSTKLEDSAMYFCASSPITTGELFFGEGSRLTVL.

This chain connects TRBV9 to TRBJ2-6; TRBD1 is a possible D gene (6 bases). CDR1 and CDR2 from the germline V gene are SGDLS and YYNGEE. CDR3 length equals 18 residues. The V gene lost 4 bases and the J gene lost 2 bases, with 19 bases spanning the gap. The CDR3 coding sequence is TGTGCCAGCAGCTTCCCGACAGGATCGACGGCTGGGGCCAACGTCCTGACTTTC. Protein sequence: CASSFPTGSTAGANVLTF. The variable domain in full, completed from reference TRBV9 and TRBJ2-6, reads DSGVTQTPKHLITATGQRVTLRCSPRSGDLSVYWYQQSLDQGLQFLIQYYNGEERAKGNILERFSAQQFPDLHSELNLSSLELGDSALYFCASSFPTGSTAGANVLTFGAGSRLTVL.

V and J are TRBV10-3 and TRBJ2-1; D remains ambiguous. The germline V and J ends were trimmed by 11 bases and 2 bases, with 16 bases remaining between them. This CDR3 is built from 14 residues. The germline V gene encodes CDR1 ENHRY and CDR2 SYGVKD. As DNA, the CDR3 is TGTGCCCTTTCACCAGGATATGCCTACAATGAGCAGTTCTTC. It yields the protein CALSPGYAYNEQFF.

This clone was picked up a small number of times. The rearrangement uses TRBV6-5 and TRBJ1-1; maybe TRBD1 (5 bases). The V gene's germline CDR1 is MNHEY and CDR2 SVGAGI. The CDR3 sequence is 12 residues long. V gave up 0 bases and J gave up 14 bases, with 13 bases separating them. CDR3 coding DNA: TGTGCCAGCAGTTACTCATCTTCAGGGCTGTTCTTT. The encoded protein is CASSYSSSGLFF.

This clone appeared a single time. The chain recombines TRBV7-8 with TRBJ2-7, with D uncertain. This CDR3 comprises 11 residues. V was trimmed by 5 bases and J by 6 bases, leaving 8 bases between them. The germline gives CDR1 SGHVS, CDR2 FQNEAQ. The DNA of the CDR3 is TGTGCCAGCAGCCCTGCGTCCGAGCAGTACTTC. Amino acid sequence: CASSPASEQYF. The whole variable domain, remainder taken from reference TRBV7-8 and TRBJ2-7, is GAGVSQSPRYKVAKRGQDVALRCDPISGHVSLFWYQQALGQGPEFLTYFQNEAQLDKSGLPSDRFFAERPEGSVSTLKIQRTQQEDSAVYLCASSPASEQYFGPGTRLTVT.

This chain connects TRBV7-9 to TRBJ2-1; 9 positions match TRBD2. Germline CDR1 and CDR2: SEHNR and FQNEAQ (reference sequence). This CDR3 spans 14 amino acids. With V trimmed by 10 bases and J by 4 bases, 8 bases remained unmatched. CDR3 amino acids: CATRLAEKYNEQFF. The CDR3 nucleotides are TGTGCCACCCGACTAGCGGAGAAATACAATGAGCAGTTCTTC.